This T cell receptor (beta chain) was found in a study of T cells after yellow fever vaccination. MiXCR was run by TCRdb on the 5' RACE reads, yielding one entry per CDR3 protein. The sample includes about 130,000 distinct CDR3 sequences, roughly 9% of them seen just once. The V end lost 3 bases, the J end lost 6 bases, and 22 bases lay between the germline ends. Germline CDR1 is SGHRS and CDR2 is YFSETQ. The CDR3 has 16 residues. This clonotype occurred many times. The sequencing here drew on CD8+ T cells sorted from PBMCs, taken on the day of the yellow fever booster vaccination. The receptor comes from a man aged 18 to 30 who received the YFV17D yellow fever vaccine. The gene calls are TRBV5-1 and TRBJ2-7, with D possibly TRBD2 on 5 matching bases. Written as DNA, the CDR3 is TGCGCCAGCAGCTCCGCCCGAGTTCGGGATACTTCCGAGCAGTACTTC. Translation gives CASSSARVRDTSEQYF.